The T cell receptor beta chain under discussion was sequenced for a study of beta chain features in type 1 diabetes. Study summary: Healthy donors resembled patients in age, gender and cell yields. Examined across all samples were about 110 million sorted cells. Study conclusions and caveats: Sampled from patients, naive, central memory and Treg TCRB repertoires appeared more similar than those sampled from healthy donors. Cells carrying high TCR expression could end up over-represented when cDNA is sequenced. Type 1 diabetes patients had TCRB CDR3s that were shorter (moderately but significantly so) in all four CD4+ subsets.

The CDR3 totals 15 residues. Trimming cost V 1 base and J 4 bases; bases outside gene matches: 3. Germline CDR1 reads SEHNR; CDR2 reads FQNEAQ (reference sequence). Concerning this clone itself: Its antigen is unknown.

Expressed TCRB transcripts were sequenced after all isolated RNA was converted to cDNA. Data came from immunoSEQ multiplex PCR; TCRdb stores just in-frame clones and leaves some out. The profile shows a few hundred thousand clones, approximately 16% of them singletons. The clonotype originates from a man between 18 and 29 years old with type 1 diabetes. The sequenced sample consisted of naive CD4+ T cells from blood. The chain is built from TRBV7-9 and TRBJ2-2; TRBD2 matches at 7 bases. The chain's CDR3 is CASSLGGRLTGELFF. CDR3 DNA sequence: TGTGCCAGCAGCTTAGGCGGGAGACTCACCGGGGAGCTGTTTTTT.